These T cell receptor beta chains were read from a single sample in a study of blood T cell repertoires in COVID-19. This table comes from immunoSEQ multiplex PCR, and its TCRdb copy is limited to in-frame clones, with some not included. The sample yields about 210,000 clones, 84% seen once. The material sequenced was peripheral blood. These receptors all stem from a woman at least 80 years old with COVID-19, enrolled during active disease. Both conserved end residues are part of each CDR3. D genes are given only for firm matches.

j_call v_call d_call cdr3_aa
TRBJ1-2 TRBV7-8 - CASSLIQSYGYTF
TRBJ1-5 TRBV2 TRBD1 CASRWTGNQPQHF
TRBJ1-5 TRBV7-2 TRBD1 CASSSQGAGQPQHF
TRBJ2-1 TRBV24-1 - CATSDSGPGLNNEQFF
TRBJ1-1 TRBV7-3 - CASSLTMGPSGAFF
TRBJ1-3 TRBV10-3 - CAISTRVDGNTIYF
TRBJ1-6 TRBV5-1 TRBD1 CASSLVQGASNSPLHF
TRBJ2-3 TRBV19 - CASTPVGGTDTQYF
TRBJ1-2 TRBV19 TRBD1 CASSYRGPYGYTF
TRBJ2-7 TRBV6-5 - CASTGRKQPYEQYF